The 19 T cell receptor beta chains reported below all come from one sample, sequenced in a study of cytomegalovirus exposure and HLA in healthy donors. It was with 60 Vbeta and 13 Jbeta primers that the PCR ran. The data were produced by immunoSEQ multiplex PCR, yet TCRdb's version contains in-frame clones alone and is incomplete. Among some 130,000 clones, 78% were seen once, and the ten largest hold 1.4% to 1.5%. Sequenced material: PBMCs. The receptors were gathered from a female donor in good health and CMV-seronegative.

V usage is TRBV27 and J usage is TRBJ2-1; D might be TRBD1 (6 bases). The V end was cut by 5 bases, the J end by 5 bases, with 16 bases between. Germline CDR1 and CDR2: MNHEY and SMNVEV (reference sequence). This CDR3 comprises 15 residues. The CDR3 DNA reads TGTGCCAGCAGTCGAATAGGGGGTATCGACAATGAGCAGTTCTTC. It specifies CASSRIGGIDNEQFF.

CDR3 in amino acids: CASSGGLRGGYGYTF. In nucleotides, the CDR3 is TGTGCCAGCAGCGGAGGCCTCCGGGGGGGGTACGGCTACACCTTC. The J gene is TRBJ1-2, the V gene TRBV9; D perhaps matches TRBD1 (5 bases). From germline, CDR1 is SGDLS and CDR2 YYNGEE. Trimming stripped 3 bases from V and 8 bases from J, with 20 bases between. The CDR3 length is 15 residues. Full variable domain (rest looked up from reference TRBV9 and TRBJ1-2): DSGVTQTPKHLITATGQRVTLRCSPRSGDLSVYWYQQSLDQGLQFLIQYYNGEERAKGNILERFSAQQFPDLHSELNLSSLELGDSALYFCASSGGLRGGYGYTFGSGTRLTVV.

This clone was detected a few times. This rearrangement joins TRBV5-1 to TRBJ2-2, with a tentative D call TRBD2 (5 bases). CDR3 length: 15 residues. CDR1 is SGHRS and CDR2 is YFSETQ in the germline V gene. V was pared by 0 bases and J by 4 bases, with 10 bases between. In nucleotides, the CDR3 is TGCGCCAGCAGCTTGGATCTAGCCGGCACCGGGGAGCTGTTTTTT. Its translation is CASSLDLAGTGELFF.

The chain carries TRBV6-1 and TRBJ2-7, with D perhaps matching TRBD1 (5 bases). There are 14 residues in the CDR3. Per germline, CDR1 MNHNS and CDR2 SASEGT. Trimming shortened V by 9 bases and J by 4 bases, and 19 bases separated the two germline ends. CDR3 sequence (DNA): TGTGCCAGACTTGCCCAGCAGGCAGGGTACGAGCAGTACTTC. It translates to CARLAQQAGYEQYF.

The chain uses TRBV10-1 and TRBJ2-5, with D possibly TRBD2 on 5 matching bases. Trimming cost V 11 bases and J 5 bases, with 15 bases left between them. Germline V lookup: CDR1 WNHNN, CDR2 SYGVQD (reference sequence). This CDR3 spans 12 amino acids. The CDR3 loop reads CAPERDVETQYF. The DNA for the CDR3 is TGCGCCCCGGAGAGGGATGTGGAGACCCAGTACTTC.

The gene calls are TRBV6-1 and TRBJ1-4; 7 positions match TRBD1. CDR3 length: 12 residues. The junction had 1 base not matched to a gene; V was cut back by 5 bases and J by 7 bases. The germline V gene encodes CDR1 MNHNS and CDR2 SASEGT. The CDR3 DNA reads TGTGCCAGCAGTCCAGGGGGTGAAAAACTGTTTTTT. This sequence encodes CASSPGGEKLFF.

The rearrangement uses TRBV5-1 and TRBJ2-2; D is possibly TRBD2 (5 bases). The V gene's germline CDR1 is SGHRS and CDR2 YFSETQ. The length of the CDR3 is 14 residues. V lost 4 bases and J lost 5, with 12 bases in between. This chain's CDR3 is CASSPFLATGELFF. Written as DNA, the CDR3 is TGCGCCAGCAGCCCATTTCTAGCTACCGGGGAGCTGTTTTTT. Full variable domain (missing parts from reference TRBV5-1 and TRBJ2-2): KAGVTQTPRYLIKTRGQQVTLSCSPISGHRSVSWYQQTPGQGLQFLFEYFSETQRNKGNFPGRFSGRQFSNSRSEMNVSTLELGDSALYLCASSPFLATGELFFGEGSRLTVL.

V gene TRBV11-2 combines with J gene TRBJ2-7; 7 bases line up with TRBD2. The germline V gene has CDR1 SGHAT and CDR2 FQNNGV. The CDR3 has 15 residues. V lost 5 bases to trimming and J lost 2 bases; unmatched junction nucleotides: 9. The CDR3 DNA reads TGTGCCAGCAGCCCCCAACTAGCGCCTACCTACGAGCAGTACTTC. Protein sequence: CASSPQLAPTYEQYF.

In nucleotides, the CDR3 is TGTGCCAGCAACTCTGGCGGGAGAGGATACGAGCAGTACTTC. This encodes CASNSGGRGYEQYF. V usage is TRBV28 and J usage is TRBJ2-7, with 7 bases fitting TRBD2. Per germline, CDR1 MDHEN and CDR2 SYDVKM. The CDR3 is 14 residues long. V lost 7 bases, J lost 4 bases, and 10 bases stayed unmatched. Variable domain in full (rest from reference TRBV28 and TRBJ2-7): DVKVTQSSRYLVKRTGEKVFLECVQDMDHENMFWYRQDPGLGLRLIYFSYDVKMKEKGDIPEGYSVSREKKERFSLILESASTNQTSMYLCASNSGGRGYEQYFGPGTRLTVT.

This clone was detected a few times. This CDR3 reads CASSESRNTGELFF. DNA for the CDR3: TGCGCCAGCAGTGAGTCTCGGAACACCGGGGAGCTGTTTTTT. The gene calls are TRBV10-1 and TRBJ2-2; D is undetermined. The CDR3 spans 14 residues. The germline V gene has CDR1 WNHNN and CDR2 SYGVQD (reference sequence). Trimming shortened V by 0 bases and J by 1 base, and 3 bases separated the two germline ends.

This clone was detected only once. V gene TRBV28 combines with J gene TRBJ2-7, with TRBD2 matching over 9 bases. V lost 6 bases to trimming and J lost 0 bases; unmatched junction nucleotides: 9. The CDR3 extends over 16 amino acids. Germline V gene data show CDR1 as MDHEN and CDR2 as SYDVKM. The CDR3 nucleotides read TGTGCCAGCAGCCCGGGACTAGCCTTGAGCTCCTACGAGCAGTACTTC. Translating gives CASSPGLALSSYEQYF.

J is TRBJ2-7 and V is TRBV9; tentatively, D is TRBD1 (6 bases). V lost 0 bases and J lost 5, with 15 bases in between. There are 15 residues in the CDR3. Germline V gives CDR1 SGDLS, CDR2 YYNGEE. The CDR3 sequence: CASSVALTGKDEQYF. CDR3 bases: TGTGCCAGCAGCGTAGCTCTAACAGGGAAGGACGAGCAGTACTTC.

V and J are TRBV4-3 and TRBJ2-7; 9 bases agree with TRBD1. CDR3 length equals 17 residues. V lost 4 bases to trimming and J lost 6 bases; unmatched junction nucleotides: 16. Germline CDR1 is LGHNA and CDR2 is YSLEER. The CDR3 region has the DNA TGCGCCAGCAGCCTTTCCTCACCGGGACAGGGTATAGGCGAGCAGTACTTC. It is translated as CASSLSSPGQGIGEQYF.

The chain couples TRBV7-8 to TRBJ2-3, with D possibly matching TRBD2 (6 bases). Trimming removed 8 bases at V and 2 bases at J, with 14 bases between. The length of the CDR3 is 14 residues. CDR1 is SGHVS and CDR2 is FQNEAQ in the germline V gene. The CDR3 nucleotides are TGTGCCAGCCGGGAGCGGGCAAACACAGATACGCAGTATTTT. Protein product: CASRERANTDTQYF.

The chain is built from TRBV9 and TRBJ1-1; no firm D call. V was trimmed by 4 bases and J by 3 bases, leaving 19 bases between them. The germline gives CDR1 SGDLS, CDR2 YYNGEE. CDR3 size: 16 residues. CDR3 bases: TGTGCCAGCAGCAGAGGGCCGCGCCCCATGGACACTGAAGCTTTCTTT. Translating it yields CASSRGPRPMDTEAFF.

The chain joins TRBV9 to TRBJ2-5; 7 nucleotides line up with TRBD2. The CDR3 runs 14 residues. Germline lookup yields CDR1 SGDLS and CDR2 YYNGEE. Trimming cost V 3 bases and J 5 bases; bases outside gene matches: 7. The CDR3 nucleotides read TGTGCCAGCAGCGCTAGCGGTCTGGCGGAGACCCAGTACTTC. The encoded protein is CASSASGLAETQYF.

This clone was counted once. V usage is TRBV15 and J usage is TRBJ2-5, with D unclear. V was clipped by 5 bases and J by 5 bases, with 15 bases between them. The CDR3 extends over 14 amino acids. Germline assignment: CDR1 LNHNV and CDR2 YYDKDF (reference sequence). CDR3 protein: CATSVLRARETQYF. Here the CDR3 DNA reads TGTGCCACCAGCGTACTTCGCGCGAGGGAGACCCAGTACTTC.

The chain links TRBV29-1 to TRBJ2-7; D may be TRBD1 (6 bases). Germline lookup yields CDR1 SQVTM and CDR2 ANQGSEA. The CDR3 is made up of 15 amino acids. V lost 1 base and J 1 base, leaving 14 bases between the germline ends. The CDR3 DNA reads as TGCAGCGTTGAAGTCACAGGGTACGGGTCCTACGAGCAGTACTTC. Its translation: CSVEVTGYGSYEQYF.

This sequence joins TRBV29-1 and TRBJ2-1; 14 bases line up with TRBD2. CDR3 size: 20 residues. Germline V gene data show CDR1 as SQVTM and CDR2 as ANQGSEA. V was clipped by 0 bases and J by 0 bases; unmatched bases: 10. The CDR3 loop is CSVEDPRTSGRLSSYNEQFF. DNA of the CDR3: TGCAGCGTTGAAGATCCAAGGACTAGCGGGAGGTTGAGCTCCTACAATGAGCAGTTCTTC.